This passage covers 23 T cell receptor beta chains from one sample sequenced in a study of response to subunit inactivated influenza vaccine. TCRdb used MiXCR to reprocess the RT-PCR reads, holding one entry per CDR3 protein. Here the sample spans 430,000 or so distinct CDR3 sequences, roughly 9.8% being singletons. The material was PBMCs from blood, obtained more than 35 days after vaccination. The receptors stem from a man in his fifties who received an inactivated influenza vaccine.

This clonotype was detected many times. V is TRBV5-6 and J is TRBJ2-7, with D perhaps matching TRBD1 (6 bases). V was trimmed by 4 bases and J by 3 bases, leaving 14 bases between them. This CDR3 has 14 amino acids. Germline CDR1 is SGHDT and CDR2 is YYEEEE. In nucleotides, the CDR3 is TGTGCCAGCAGCCTACAACGACAGGTCTACGAGCAGTACTTC. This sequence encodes CASSLQRQVYEQYF.

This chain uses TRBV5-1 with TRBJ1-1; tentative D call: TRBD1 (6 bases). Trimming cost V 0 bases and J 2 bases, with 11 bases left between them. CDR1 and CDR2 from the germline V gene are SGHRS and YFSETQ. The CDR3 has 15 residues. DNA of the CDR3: TGCGCCAGCAGCTTGGAGGCTGGGGGCAACACTGAAGCTTTCTTT. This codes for CASSLEAGGNTEAFF.

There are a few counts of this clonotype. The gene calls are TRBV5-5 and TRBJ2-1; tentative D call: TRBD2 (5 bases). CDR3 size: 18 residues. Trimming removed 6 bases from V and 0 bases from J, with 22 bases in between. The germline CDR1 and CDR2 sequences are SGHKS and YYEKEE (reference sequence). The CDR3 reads CASIPGGLTSSSYNEQFF. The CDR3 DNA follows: TGTGCCAGCATCCCCGGTGGGCTAACTAGTAGCTCCTACAATGAGCAGTTCTTC.

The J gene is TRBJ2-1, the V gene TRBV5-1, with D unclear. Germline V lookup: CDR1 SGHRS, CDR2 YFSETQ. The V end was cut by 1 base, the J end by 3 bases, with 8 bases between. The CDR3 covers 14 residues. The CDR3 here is CASSLSGDYNEQFF. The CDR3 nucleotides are TGCGCCAGCAGCTTGAGTGGGGACTACAATGAGCAGTTCTTC.

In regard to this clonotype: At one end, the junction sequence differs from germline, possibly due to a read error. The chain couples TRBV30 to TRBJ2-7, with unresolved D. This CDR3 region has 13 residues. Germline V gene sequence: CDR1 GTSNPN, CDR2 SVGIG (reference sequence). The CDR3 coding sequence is TGTGCCTGGAGTGGTGACGGGTTGTACGGGCAGTACTTC. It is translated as CAWSGDGLYGQYF.

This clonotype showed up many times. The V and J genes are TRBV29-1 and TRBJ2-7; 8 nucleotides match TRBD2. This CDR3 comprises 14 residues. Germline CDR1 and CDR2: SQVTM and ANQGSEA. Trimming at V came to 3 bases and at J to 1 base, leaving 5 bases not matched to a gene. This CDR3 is CSVEGLAGSYEQYF. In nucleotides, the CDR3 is TGCAGCGTTGAGGGTCTAGCGGGTTCCTACGAGCAGTACTTC.

CDR3 nucleotides: TGCGCCAGCAGCGTAGGGACACTTAGCTCCTACGAGCAGTACTTC. This gives the protein CASSVGTLSSYEQYF. The chain has TRBV5-1 and TRBJ2-7, with D possibly matching TRBD1 (6 bases). Deletions cut 4 bases from V and 0 bases from J, with 14 bases between. CDR1 is SGHRS and CDR2 is YFSETQ in the germline V gene. This CDR3 contains 15 residues.

CDR3 nucleotides: TGCGCCAGCAGCCAAGTTACATCGACCGGGGAGCTGTTTTTT. Amino acids: CASSQVTSTGELFF. The genes are TRBV4-1 and TRBJ2-2; no clear D gene. The V end was cut by 1 base, the J end by 5 bases, with 8 bases between. This CDR3 comprises 14 residues. CDR1 MGHRA and CDR2 YSYEKL come from the germline V gene.

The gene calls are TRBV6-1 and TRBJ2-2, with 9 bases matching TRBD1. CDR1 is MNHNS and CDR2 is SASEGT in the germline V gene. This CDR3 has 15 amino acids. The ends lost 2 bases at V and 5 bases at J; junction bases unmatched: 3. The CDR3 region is CASSENRGRTGELFF. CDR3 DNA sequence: TGTGCCAGCAGTGAAAACAGGGGGCGAACCGGGGAGCTGTTTTTT.

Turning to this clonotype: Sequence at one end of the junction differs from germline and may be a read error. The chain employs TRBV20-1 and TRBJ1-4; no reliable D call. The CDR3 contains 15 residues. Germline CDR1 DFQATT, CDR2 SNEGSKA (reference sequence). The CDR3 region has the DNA TGCAGTGCTAGATCTGCGTCCGCAACTAATGAAAAAATGTTTTTT. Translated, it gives CSARSASATNEKMFF.

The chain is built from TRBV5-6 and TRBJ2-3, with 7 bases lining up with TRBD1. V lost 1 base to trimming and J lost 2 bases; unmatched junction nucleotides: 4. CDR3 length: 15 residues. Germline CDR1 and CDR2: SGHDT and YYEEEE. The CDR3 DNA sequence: TGTGCCAGCAGCTTGAACAGGGGACACACAGATACGCAGTATTTT. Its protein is CASSLNRGHTDTQYF.

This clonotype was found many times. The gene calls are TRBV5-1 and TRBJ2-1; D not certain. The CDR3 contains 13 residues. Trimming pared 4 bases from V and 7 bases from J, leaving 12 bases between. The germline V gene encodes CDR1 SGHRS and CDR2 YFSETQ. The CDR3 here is CASSPGALNEQFF. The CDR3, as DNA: TGCGCCAGCAGCCCCGGAGCCCTGAATGAGCAGTTCTTC.

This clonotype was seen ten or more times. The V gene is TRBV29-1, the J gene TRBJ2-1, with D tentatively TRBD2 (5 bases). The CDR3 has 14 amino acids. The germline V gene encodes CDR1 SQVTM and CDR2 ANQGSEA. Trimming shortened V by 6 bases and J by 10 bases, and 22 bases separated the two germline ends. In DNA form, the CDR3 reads TGCAGCGTCGCCACATACGGACTCCCCGCGGAGCAGTTCTTC. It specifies CSVATYGLPAEQFF.

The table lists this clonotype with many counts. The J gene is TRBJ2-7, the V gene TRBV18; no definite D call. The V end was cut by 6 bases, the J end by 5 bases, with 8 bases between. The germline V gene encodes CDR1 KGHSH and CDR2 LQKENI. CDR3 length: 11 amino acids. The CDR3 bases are TGTGCCAGCTCCCGGGCTGACGAGCAGTACTTC. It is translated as CASSRADEQYF.

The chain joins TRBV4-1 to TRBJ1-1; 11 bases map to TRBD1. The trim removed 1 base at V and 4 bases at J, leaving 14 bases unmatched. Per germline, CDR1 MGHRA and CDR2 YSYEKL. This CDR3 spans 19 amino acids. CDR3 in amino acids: CASSQAIGDRGSWVTEAFF. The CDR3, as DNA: TGCGCCAGCAGCCAAGCGATCGGGGACAGGGGGTCCTGGGTCACTGAAGCTTTCTTT.

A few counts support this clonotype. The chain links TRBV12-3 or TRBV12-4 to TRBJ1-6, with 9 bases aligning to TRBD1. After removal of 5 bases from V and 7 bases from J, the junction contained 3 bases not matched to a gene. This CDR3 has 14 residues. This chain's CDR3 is CASSEQGANSPLHF. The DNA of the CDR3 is TGTGCCAGCAGTGAACAGGGGGCCAATTCACCCCTCCACTTT.

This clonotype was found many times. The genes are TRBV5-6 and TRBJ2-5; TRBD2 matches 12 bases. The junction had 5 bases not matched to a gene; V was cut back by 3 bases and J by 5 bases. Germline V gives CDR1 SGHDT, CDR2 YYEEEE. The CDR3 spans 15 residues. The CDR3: CASSYLGLAGETQYF. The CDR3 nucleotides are TGTGCCAGCAGCTACCTGGGACTAGCGGGTGAGACCCAGTACTTC.

The CDR3 loop reads CASSANRITDTQYF. CDR3 DNA sequence: TGTGCCAGTAGTGCTAACAGGATCACAGATACGCAGTATTTT. The chain joins TRBV19 to TRBJ2-3; the D gene is possibly TRBD1 (5 bases). This CDR3 has 14 residues. Per germline, CDR1 LNHDA and CDR2 SQIVND (reference sequence). Between the trimmed V and J ends, which lost 5 bases and 2 bases, there was a span of 11 bases.

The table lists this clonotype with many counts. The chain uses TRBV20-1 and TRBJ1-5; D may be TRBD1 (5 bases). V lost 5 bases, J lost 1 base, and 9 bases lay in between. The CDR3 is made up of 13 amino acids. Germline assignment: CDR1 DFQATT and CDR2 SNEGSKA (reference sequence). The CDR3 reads CSAVGPSNQPQHF. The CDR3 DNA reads TGCAGTGCTGTGGGACCGAGCAATCAGCCCCAGCATTTT.

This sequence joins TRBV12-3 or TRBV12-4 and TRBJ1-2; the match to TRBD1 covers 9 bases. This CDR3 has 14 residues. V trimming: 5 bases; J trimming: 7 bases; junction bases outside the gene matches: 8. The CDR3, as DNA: TGTGCCAGCAGTAAAGGGACAGGGTTGCGTGGCTACACCTTC. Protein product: CASSKGTGLRGYTF.

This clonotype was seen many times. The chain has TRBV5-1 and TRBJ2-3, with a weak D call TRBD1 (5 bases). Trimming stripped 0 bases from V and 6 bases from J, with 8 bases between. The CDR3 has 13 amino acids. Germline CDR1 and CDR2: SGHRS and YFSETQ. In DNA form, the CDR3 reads TGCGCCAGCAGCTTGGCGACAGCCGATACGCAGTATTTT. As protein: CASSLATADTQYF.

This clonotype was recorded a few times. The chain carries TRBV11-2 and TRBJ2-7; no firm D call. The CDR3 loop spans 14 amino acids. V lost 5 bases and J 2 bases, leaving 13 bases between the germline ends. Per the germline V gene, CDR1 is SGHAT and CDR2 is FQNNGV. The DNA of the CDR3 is TGTGCCAGCAGCCGCACACGTATCGCCTACGAGCAGTACTTC. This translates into CASSRTRIAYEQYF.

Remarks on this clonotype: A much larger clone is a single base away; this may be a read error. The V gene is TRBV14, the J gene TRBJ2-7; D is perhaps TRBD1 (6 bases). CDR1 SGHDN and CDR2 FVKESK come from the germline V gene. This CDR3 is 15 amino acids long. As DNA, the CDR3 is TGTGCCAGCAGCCAAGATTGGGGACACAGCTACGACCAGTACTTC. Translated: CASSQDWGHSYDQYF.